This entry features one T cell receptor delta chain sequence. Its antigen is as yet unknown. The CDR3 extends over 17 amino acids. V shed 1 base and J 4 bases; nucleotides not matched to a gene: 11. Germline loops: CDR1 TSWWSYY, CDR2 QGS. TCRdb processed the PCR reads again with the CATT caller. The sample has thousands of delta-chain clones, roughly 40% seen once. This specimen comes from a study of human gamma delta and Vdelta1 T cells. Points from the study as a whole: Delta One T cells were reportedly polyclonal and broadly cytotoxic against acute myeloid leukemia.

The chain has TRDV1 and TRDJ1, with 8 bases matching TRDD3. The TCR originated in a human donor in good health. Sequenced: Vdelta1 gamma-delta T cells from blood grown in culture (DOT cells). The CDR3 region has the DNA TGTGCTCTTGGGGAACCTGTCCTCTGGGGGAAGCTCGATAAACTCATCTTT. It translates to CALGEPVLWGKLDKLIF.